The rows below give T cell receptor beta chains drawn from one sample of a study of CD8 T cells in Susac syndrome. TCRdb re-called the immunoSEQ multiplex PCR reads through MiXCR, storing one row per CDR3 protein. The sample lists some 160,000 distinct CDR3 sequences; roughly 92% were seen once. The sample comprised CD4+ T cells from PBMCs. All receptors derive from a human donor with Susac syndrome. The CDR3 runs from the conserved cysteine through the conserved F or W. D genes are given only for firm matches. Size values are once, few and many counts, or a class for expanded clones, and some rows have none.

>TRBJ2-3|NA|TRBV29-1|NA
TGCAGCGACCGGACGGCAGTTAGCACAGATACGCAGTATTTT
CSDRTAVSTDTQYF
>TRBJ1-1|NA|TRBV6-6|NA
TGTGCCAGCACCAAGGACACTGAAGCTTTCTTT
CASTKDTEAFF
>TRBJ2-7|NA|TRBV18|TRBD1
TGTGCCAGCTCAGGCTCGAGACAGGGGGCGAATGAGCAGTACTTC
CASSGSRQGANEQYF
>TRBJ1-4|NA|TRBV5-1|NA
TGCGCCAGCAGCTTGGCCGAAGGTCTAGGGAGTGAAAAACTGTTTTTT
CASSLAEGLGSEKLFF
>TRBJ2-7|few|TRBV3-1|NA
TGTGCCAGCAGCCCCGGGGCCCTCTTGGGGGAGCAGTACTTC
CASSPGALLGEQYF
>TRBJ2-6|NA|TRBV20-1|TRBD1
TGCAGTGCTAAAAGCAGGGGGTCTGGGGCCAACGTCCTGACTTTC
CSAKSRGSGANVLTF
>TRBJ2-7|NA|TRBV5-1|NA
TGCGCCAGCAGCTTGGATTTCAGAGCCTACGAGCAGTACTTC
CASSLDFRAYEQYF
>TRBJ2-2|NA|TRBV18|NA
TGTGCCAGCTCACCGGACAGCCTTGCCGGGGAGCTGTTTTTT
CASSPDSLAGELFF
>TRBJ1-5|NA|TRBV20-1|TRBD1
TGCAGTGCTAGGGTCGACAGGGGGGAATGGCAGCCCCAGCATTTT
CSARVDRGEWQPQHF
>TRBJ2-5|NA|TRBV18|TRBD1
TGTGCCAGCTCACGACAGGGGGAAGAGACCCAGTACTTC
CASSRQGEETQYF
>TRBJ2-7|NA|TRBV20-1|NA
TGCAGTGCTACGGGAACAGGGATCGATTACGAGCAGTACTTC
CSATGTGIDYEQYF
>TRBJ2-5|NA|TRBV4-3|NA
TGCGCCAGCAGCCAACGCGGGGGCGCGGAGACCCAGTACTTC
CASSQRGGAETQYF
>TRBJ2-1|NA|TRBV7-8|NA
TGTGCCAGCAGCTTAAGGGCGGGGTTGATCAATGAGCAGTTCTTC
CASSLRAGLINEQFF
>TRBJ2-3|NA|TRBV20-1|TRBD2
TGCAGTGCTAGAGCTGGCAGCGCCGCGGGGGGGCCCCCAGATACGCAGTATTTT
CSARAGSAAGGPPDTQYF
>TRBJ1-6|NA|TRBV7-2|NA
TGTGCCAGCAGCTTATGGGGGCCTATCCACTTT
CASSLWGPIHF
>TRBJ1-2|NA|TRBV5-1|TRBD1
TGCGCCAGCAGCTTGGGTTGGGACAGAGGTGGCTACACCTTC
CASSLGWDRGGYTF
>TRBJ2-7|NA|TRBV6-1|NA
TGTGCCGTCGCCGGAGTGACCTACGAGCAGTACTTC
CAVAGVTYEQYF
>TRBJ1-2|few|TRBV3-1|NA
TGTGCCAGCAGCCTCCCGGGACTTGGGGTGGGCTACACCTTC
CASSLPGLGVGYTF
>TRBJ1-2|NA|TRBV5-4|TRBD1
TGTGCCAGCAGCTTGGCCCTGACAGGGGACTATGGCTACACCTTC
CASSLALTGDYGYTF
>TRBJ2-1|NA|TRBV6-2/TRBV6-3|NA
TGTGCCAGCACCCCGATGCGGGCCTCCTACAATGAGCAGTTCTTC
CASTPMRASYNEQFF
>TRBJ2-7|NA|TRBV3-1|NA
TGTGCCAGCAGCCAAGATCTTGGAGGGTGGGGCGAGCAGTACTTC
CASSQDLGGWGEQYF
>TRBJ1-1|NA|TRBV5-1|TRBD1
TGCGCCAGCAGCTCGACAGGGACGGGCACTGAAGCTTTCTTT
CASSSTGTGTEAFF
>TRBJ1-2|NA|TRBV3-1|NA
TGTGCCAGCAGCCAGGGGTTGGGCTACACCTTC
CASSQGLGYTF
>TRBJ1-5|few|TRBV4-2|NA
TGTGCCAGCAGCCAAGTTTCAAATCAGCCCCAGCATTTT
CASSQVSNQPQHF
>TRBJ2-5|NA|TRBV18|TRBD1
TGTGCCAGCTCACCGTCCGGGACAGGGAGGGAGACCCAGTACTTC
CASSPSGTGRETQYF
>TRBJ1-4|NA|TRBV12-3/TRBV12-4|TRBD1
TGTGCCAGCACCGCGGACAGGGGGGGGTATGAAAAACTGTTTTTT
CASTADRGGYEKLFF
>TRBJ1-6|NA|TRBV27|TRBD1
TGTGCCAGCAGTTTTGACCCCACAGGGGCGAATTCACCCCTCCACTTT
CASSFDPTGANSPLHF
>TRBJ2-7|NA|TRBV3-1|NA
TGTGCCAGCAGCCAAGGAGGCAGGGCTCTACACGAGCAGTACTTC
CASSQGGRALHEQYF